A selection of T cell receptor beta chains follows, all from one sample in a study of Graves' ophthalmopathy and Graves' hyperthyroidism. Via MiXCR, TCRdb re-called the multiplex PCR reads, giving one row per CDR3 protein. The table lists around 1,000,000 distinct CDR3 sequences, about 38% of them singletons. The source material was peripheral blood or thyroid tissue (not recorded which). Receptors were obtained from an adult man with Graves' hyperthyroidism. CDR3s include the opening cysteine and the closing phenylalanine or tryptophan. D genes are given only for firm matches. Clone size is not always given. Where it is, it says once, few, many or a class for expanded clones.

j_gene	abundance	d_gene	v_gene	CDR3nt	CDR3aa
TRBJ2-7	many	NA	TRBV20-1	TGCAGTGCTAGAGGAGTCCCCCACTACGAGCAGTACTTC	CSARGVPHYEQYF
TRBJ2-7	few	TRBD1	TRBV5-1	TGCGCCAGCAGCAACCCCGGGACAGGGTCCAAGCAGTACTTC	CASSNPGTGSKQYF
TRBJ1-3	few	NA	TRBV6-8	TGTGCCAGCAGTTACTCATCCAGCTCCTCTGGAAACACCATATATTTT	CASSYSSSSSGNTIYF
TRBJ2-7	NA	TRBD1	TRBV7-3	TGTGCCAGCAGCCGGGACAGGGACACCTACGAGCAGTACTTC	CASSRDRDTYEQYF
TRBJ1-5	NA	NA	TRBV2	TGTGCCAGCAGGTGGGGCACATCGGCCCAGCCCCAGCATTTT	CASRWGTSAQPQHF
TRBJ1-2	NA	NA	TRBV20-1	TGCAGCTTAGAGCTAACAGGGAGTTCCTTCGGCTACACCTTC	CSLELTGSSFGYTF
TRBJ2-2	NA	NA	TRBV29-1	TGCAGCGTTGTAGGACAGACTACCACCGGGGAGCTGTTTTTT	CSVVGQTTTGELFF
TRBJ2-2	few	NA	TRBV19	TGTGCCAGCAAAAGCAGTACAGCGAACACCGGGGAGCTGTTTTTT	CASKSSTANTGELFF
TRBJ2-7	NA	TRBD2	TRBV20-1	TGCAGTGCTACTATACTAGCGGGAGGAGAGCAGTACTTC	CSATILAGGEQYF
TRBJ2-5	NA	NA	TRBV10-3	TGTGCCAGCAGTGAGTGGAACAAAGAGACCCAGTACTTC	CASSEWNKETQYF
TRBJ1-5	NA	NA	TRBV19	TGTGCCAGTAGCAGGGCCCTTGGCAATCAGCCCCAGCATTTT	CASSRALGNQPQHF
TRBJ2-5	NA	NA	TRBV12-3/TRBV12-4	TGTGCCAGCAGTTCGCGAGCCTTTTGGGAGACCCAGTACTTC	CASSSRAFWETQYF
TRBJ1-5	many	TRBD1	TRBV20-1	TGCAGTGCGGGACAGGGGATCGGCAATCAGCCCCAGCATTTT	CSAGQGIGNQPQHF
TRBJ1-1	NA	NA	TRBV11-2	TGTGCCAGCAGCTTAGGGAGTTGGGGGGGAAACACTGAAGCTTTCTTT	CASSLGSWGGNTEAFF
TRBJ1-1	NA	TRBD1	TRBV7-9	TGTGCCAGCAGCCCGCCCGGGACAGGGGGCTTCACTGAAGCTTTCTTT	CASSPPGTGGFTEAFF
TRBJ2-5	few	NA	TRBV13	TGTGCCAGCAGCTTAGATGGGCTCCCGGCGACGGAGACCCAGTACTTC	CASSLDGLPATETQYF
TRBJ1-4	many	NA	TRBV7-8	TGTGCCAGCAGCTTCCACGGAACTAATGAAAAACTGTTTTTT	CASSFHGTNEKLFF
TRBJ2-7	few	NA	TRBV7-2	TGTGCCAGCAGCAAAGAACAGGGGGGGTACGAGCAGTACTTC	CASSKEQGGYEQYF
TRBJ1-1	once	TRBD1	TRBV19	TGTGCCAGTAGTATCTACAGAGGGACAGCCCACACTGAAGCTTTCTTT	CASSIYRGTAHTEAFF
TRBJ1-2	many	NA	TRBV15	TGTGCCACCAGCAGAAGCGGGGAACAGATACTCTATGGCTACACCTTC	CATSRSGEQILYGYTF
TRBJ2-2	many	NA	TRBV6-4	TGTGCCAGCAGTGAGGTTAGCGGAGACACCGGGGAGCTGTTTTTT	CASSEVSGDTGELFF
TRBJ2-7	many	TRBD2	TRBV7-2	TGTGCCAGCAGCTTGGGACTAGCGGGAGGGCAGTACTTC	CASSLGLAGGQYF
TRBJ2-6	once	TRBD1	TRBV5-1	TGCGCCAGGCCGGGACAGCTCTCTGGGGCCAACGTCCTGACTTTC	CARPGQLSGANVLTF
TRBJ1-4	many	NA	TRBV19	TGTGCCAGTAGTATCGACAGCTTCAATGAAAAACTGTTTTTT	CASSIDSFNEKLFF
TRBJ2-7	many	TRBD1	TRBV14	TGTGCCAGCAGCCAAGACAGGGGGCTTGGGTACGAGCAGTACTTC	CASSQDRGLGYEQYF
TRBJ2-5	many	TRBD1	TRBV15	TGTGCCACCAGCAATCAGGTGGACAGGGTGGAGACCCAGTACTTC	CATSNQVDRVETQYF
TRBJ1-1	NA	TRBD1	TRBV10-3	TGTGCCATCAGCGGGACAGAGTTCATGAACACTGAAGCTTTCTTT	CAISGTEFMNTEAFF
TRBJ1-2	NA	NA	TRBV25-1	TGTGCCAGCAGTGAATTCCCGGGGCGGGGGACCTATGGCTACACCTTC	CASSEFPGRGTYGYTF
TRBJ1-5	NA	NA	TRBV27	TGTGCCAGCAGTTTATGGCCAGGGGAAAATCAGCCCCAGCATTTT	CASSLWPGENQPQHF
TRBJ1-5	NA	NA	TRBV12-3/TRBV12-4	TGTGCCAGCAGTTTACGGGGGAGAGGTAGCAATCAGCCCCAGCATTTT	CASSLRGRGSNQPQHF
TRBJ1-1	NA	NA	TRBV12-3/TRBV12-4	TGTGCCAGCAGTTTAGCGCGGCTCCATACTGAAGCTTTCTTT	CASSLARLHTEAFF
TRBJ2-7	NA	NA	TRBV4-3	TGCGCCAGCAGCCAAGATGGGTCCGAGGGGCCCTACGAGCAGTACTTC	CASSQDGSEGPYEQYF
TRBJ2-7	NA	TRBD2	TRBV2	TGTGCCAGCAGGTCCCGGACTAGCGGGAGCTACGAGCAGTACTTC	CASRSRTSGSYEQYF
TRBJ2-6	NA	NA	TRBV15	TGTGCCACCAGCAGAGATGATAATCTGGGCGAGGACGGGGCCAACGTCCTGACTTTC	CATSRDDNLGEDGANVLTF
TRBJ1-1	many	NA	TRBV29-1	TGCAGCGCAGGACAGACGAACACTGAAGCTTTCTTT	CSAGQTNTEAFF
TRBJ1-1	many	NA	TRBV2	TGTGCCAGCAGGGGGGGGGTCACTGAAGCTTTCTTT	CASRGGVTEAFF
TRBJ1-6	many	TRBD1	TRBV20-1	TGCAGTGCTAAAGGGGACAGGGGGAGATCACCCCTCCACTTT	CSAKGDRGRSPLHF
TRBJ1-3	many	NA	TRBV11-2	TGTGCCACCACCAGGGCTAGAAACACCATATATTTT	CATTRARNTIYF
TRBJ1-1	NA	TRBD1	TRBV2	TGTGCCAGCAGCCTCCAGACAGGGGGTCCCACTGAAGCTTTCTTT	CASSLQTGGPTEAFF
TRBJ2-5	few	NA	TRBV12-3/TRBV12-4	TGTGCCACCAGAGGGACAAACCAAGAGACCCAGTACTTC	CATRGTNQETQYF
TRBJ1-1	few	NA	TRBV13	TGTGCCAGCAGCTTAGGGGTGCGCAGGGATAACACTGAAGCTTTCTTT	CASSLGVRRDNTEAFF